This record concerns one T cell receptor (beta chain) sequence. Its antigen is unknown. Qualities for individual bases were not recorded, and no much larger clone is one base off. The data derive from a study of cytomegalovirus exposure and HLA in healthy donors (dated by TCRdb to the late 2010s). Turning to the overall study: The roughly 700 repertoires of the first cohort and the 95 to 150 validation repertoires were produced on the same platform, according to a later analysis. The study combined high-throughput TCR immunosequencing, statistical association of individual TCRs with disease status, and machine learning to predict cytomegalovirus infection status. A separate validation cohort of over 95 different subjects was used in addition to the approximately 670-subject first cohort. The study aimed to test whether cataloging public T cell receptors could reveal signatures of past pathogen exposure. What the work shows at the level of the full study, not this receptor alone: The study gave a list of 150 to 200 TCR beta chains associated with cytomegalovirus. It was suggested by the authors that the approach could potentially be generalized to other disease states and immunological phenotypes. Most TCR sequences were observed very rarely across donors, whereas some public TCRs were present in many individuals. In both the original and validation cohorts, the classifier was reported to diagnose cytomegalovirus status with high specificity and sensitivity. A few of the identified cytomegalovirus-associated TCR beta chains were confirmed in vitro to be specific for cytomegalovirus antigens. Of the cluster scores, 85% to 95% were above 0 in a later analysis, which found that TCRs clustered in the first cohort also tended to co-occur in the 90 to 150 validation repertoires. A later analysis had no HLA typing for the validation cohort, so co-occurrence there was scored across all 130 or so repertoires.

From its cysteine to its phenylalanine, the CDR3 spans 15 amino acids. Just CDR3 DNA is preserved here, 45 bases in frame from base 1. V loses 5 bases at its end and J loses 9 bases; junction bases beyond the gene matches: 8. The CDR1 and CDR2 encoded by the germline V gene are SGHTA and FQGNSA. Library preparation used the immunoSEQ multiplex PCR assay. In the paper's pipeline: A statistical classification framework was developed to diagnose cytomegalovirus status using the catalog of TCR beta chain sequences. TCRdb mirrors the immuneACCESS table, restricted to in-frame sequences. Some clones are absent from its copies; in checked studies, under half trace to an unresolved V gene, and the reason for the others is unknown. V and J calls and clone size are given by that table; D and trimming were obtained from the DNA. Recorded for this sample are roughly 71,000 clones; 85% to 95% of them occurred a single time. The ten top clones hold 0.63% of the sample.

Separate from the roughly 650-subject first cohort, the validation cohort of around 130 subjects was the group to which the donors belonged. The chain uses TRBV7-2 and TRBJ2-1; 12 bases in between match TRBD2. The source is a woman younger than 35 in good health and CMV-seronegative. Input material: PBMCs. The nucleotides are TGTGCCAGCAGCGCCGGACTAGCGGGGCGAGGTGAGCAGTTCTTC. It encodes CASSAGLAGRGEQFF.